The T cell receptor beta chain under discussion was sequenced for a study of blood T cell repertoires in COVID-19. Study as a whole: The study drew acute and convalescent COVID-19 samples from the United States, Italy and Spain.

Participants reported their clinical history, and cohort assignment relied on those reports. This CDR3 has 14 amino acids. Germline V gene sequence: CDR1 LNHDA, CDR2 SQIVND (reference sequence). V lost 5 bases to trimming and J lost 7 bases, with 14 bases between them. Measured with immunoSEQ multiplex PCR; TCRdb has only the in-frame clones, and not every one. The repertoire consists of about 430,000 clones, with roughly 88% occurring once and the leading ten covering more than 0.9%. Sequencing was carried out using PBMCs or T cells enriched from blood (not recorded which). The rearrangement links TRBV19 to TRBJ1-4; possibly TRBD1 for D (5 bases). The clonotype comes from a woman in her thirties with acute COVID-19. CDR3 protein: CASSSRGGAEKLFF. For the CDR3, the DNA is TGTGCCAGTAGTTCCCGGGGAGGGGCTGAAAAACTGTTTTTT.